These 14 T cell receptor beta chains share one sample of origin, sequenced in a study of T-cell reconstitution after alpha-beta-depleted transplantation in children. Preparation of the TCRbeta library used unique molecular identifiers. One entry per CDR3 protein results from TCRdb running MiXCR on the PCR reads. This sample yields roughly 100,000 distinct CDR3 sequences, of which roughly 8% are seen a single time; 5.5% to 7% belongs to the top ten. The source material was PBMCs from the stem cell graft donor, sampled from the stem cell graft. Receptors originate from a human donor who donated a stem cell graft to a child with congenital amegakaryocytic thrombocytopenia.

This clonotype was found many times. The chain employs TRBV20-1 and TRBJ2-7; 8 bases fit TRBD1. Germline loops: CDR1 DFQATT, CDR2 SNEGSKA (reference sequence). The V segment lost 5 bases and the J segment 4 bases; nucleotides outside the gene matches: 7. This CDR3 region has 13 residues. In DNA, the CDR3 is TGCAGTGCTCCGGACAGGGAGAAATACGAGCAGTACTTC. Its translation is CSAPDREKYEQYF.

A few counts support this clonotype. The chain recombines TRBV5-1 with TRBJ2-7; TRBD2 might be the D (5 bases). Trimming removed 7 bases from V and 6 bases from J, with 17 bases in between. The germline gives CDR1 SGHRS, CDR2 YFSETQ. The CDR3 sequence is 13 residues long. CDR3 sequence (DNA): TGCGCCAGCGGTATAGGGTCCGGGGTCGAGCAGTACTTC. Residues: CASGIGSGVEQYF.

This clonotype was found many times. V is TRBV6-5 and J is TRBJ2-2; 9 nucleotides match TRBD1. Germline CDR1 MNHEY, CDR2 SVGAGI. Trimming removed 4 bases from V and 3 bases from J; junction bases left unmatched: 6. The CDR3 is 16 amino acids. CDR3 loop: CASSSGTGPDTGELFF. For the CDR3, the DNA is TGTGCCAGCAGTTCCGGGACAGGGCCAGACACCGGGGAGCTGTTTTTT.

The genes are TRBV6-5 and TRBJ2-1; TRBD1 aligns across 12 bases. CDR1 is MNHEY and CDR2 is SVGAGI in the germline V gene. The V gene end was trimmed by 5 bases and the J gene end by 7 bases; junction bases not matched to a gene: 6. There are 15 residues in the CDR3. CDR3 DNA: TGTGCCAGCAGTCTTGGGACAGGGGGCCGGAATGAGCAGTTCTTC. Its translation: CASSLGTGGRNEQFF.

About this clonotype itself: With a much larger clone just one base away, this may be a read error. The chain has TRBV20-1 and TRBJ1-1, with 12 bases fitting TRBD1. The CDR3 runs to 14 residues. Germline loops: CDR1 DFQATT, CDR2 SNEGSKA (reference sequence). CDR3 coding DNA: TGCAGCGGGACAGGGGGCTTGAAGAACACTGAAGCTTTCTTT. Protein sequence: CSGTGGLKNTEAFF.

This clonotype was found many times. The chain recombines TRBV15 with TRBJ2-7, with D perhaps TRBD1 or TRBD2 (5 bases each). V shed 3 bases and J shed 2 bases, with 14 bases lying between them. Germline loops: CDR1 LNHNV, CDR2 YYDKDF (reference sequence). The CDR3 has 15 amino acids. CDR3 region: CATSRGPGFPYEQYF. CDR3 coding DNA: TGTGCCACCAGCAGGGGACCTGGTTTCCCCTACGAGCAGTACTTC.

Many counts were recorded for this clonotype. V gene TRBV5-6 combines with J gene TRBJ2-5, with TRBD1 matching over 8 bases. This CDR3 is 15 amino acids long. V shed 2 bases and J 5 bases; nucleotides not matched to a gene: 8. CDR1 and CDR2 from the germline V gene are SGHDT and YYEEEE. The CDR3 DNA reads TGTGCCAGCAGCTTCCTAACAGGGGGTGCCGAGACCCAGTACTTC. Translating it yields CASSFLTGGAETQYF. The variable domain in full, completed from reference TRBV5-6 and TRBJ2-5, reads DAGVTQSPTHLIKTRGQQVTLRCSPKSGHDTVSWYQQALGQGPQFIFQYYEEEERQRGNFPDRFSGHQFPNYSSELNVNALLLGDSALYLCASSFLTGGAETQYFGPGTRLLVL.

The J gene is TRBJ2-2, the V gene TRBV27; D tentatively reads TRBD1 or TRBD2 (6 bases each). The CDR3 extends over 16 amino acids. Germline lookup yields CDR1 MNHEY and CDR2 SMNVEV (reference sequence). V was pared by 3 bases and J by 5 bases, with 16 bases between. In DNA, the CDR3 is TGTGCCAGCAGTTTTTCTGGGGGGCGGTATACCGGGGAGCTGTTTTTT. Its translation: CASSFSGGRYTGELFF.

At least ten counts were recorded for this clonotype. This chain connects TRBV24-1 to TRBJ1-5; D ambiguous. There are 13 residues in the CDR3. In germline, CDR1 is KGHDR, CDR2 SFDVKD. Trimming took 2 bases from V and 4 from J, leaving 5 bases between them. The CDR3 here is CATSDSTNQPQHF. CDR3 sequence (DNA): TGTGCCACCAGTGATTCCACAAATCAGCCCCAGCATTTT.

This clonotype was observed at least ten times. This sequence joins TRBV7-2 and TRBJ1-6, with a possible D match to TRBD1 (5 bases). V lost 4 bases and J 4 bases, leaving 17 bases between the germline ends. CDR1 is SGHTA, CDR2 FQGNSA, per germline. The CDR3 consists of 17 residues. The CDR3 sequence: CASSSGQKKFYNSPLHF. The CDR3 DNA is TGTGCCAGCAGCTCAGGACAAAAGAAATTTTATAATTCACCCCTCCACTTT.

This clonotype was seen ten or more times. The rearrangement uses TRBV20-1 and TRBJ1-3; no clear D. Trimming removed 1 base from V and 3 bases from J, with 1 base in between. The CDR3 is made up of 11 amino acids. The V gene's germline CDR1 is DFQATT and CDR2 SNEGSKA (reference sequence). The CDR3 DNA follows: TGCAGTGCTAGAGTTGGAAACACCATATATTTT. This sequence encodes CSARVGNTIYF.

The CDR3 DNA reads as TGTGCCAGCAGCTTACGAGGCGCAGAGAATTCACCCCTCCACTTT. It yields the protein CASSLRGAENSPLHF. This sequence joins TRBV7-2 and TRBJ1-6; D unclear. Looked up from germline, CDR1 is SGHTA and CDR2 is FQGNSA. V was cut by 2 bases and J by 7 bases, with 12 bases left in between. The CDR3 spans 15 residues.

The table lists this clonotype with many counts. The chain links TRBV29-1 to TRBJ1-2; TRBD1 aligns across 7 bases. This CDR3 comprises 18 residues. In germline, CDR1 is SQVTM, CDR2 ANQGSEA. V was clipped by 7 bases and J by 1 base; unmatched bases: 21. CDR3 DNA: TGCAGCGAGACCGGGACAGTTCCTCTAAAGGTCCTTAACTATGGCTACACCTTC. It encodes CSETGTVPLKVLNYGYTF.

This clonotype was observed many times. The gene calls are TRBV11-3 and TRBJ2-1, with TRBD2 identical over 11 bases. Trimming at V came to 3 bases and at J to 3 bases, leaving 4 bases not matched to a gene. The length of the CDR3 is 16 residues. Germline lookup yields CDR1 SGHNT and CDR2 YENEEA. DNA for the CDR3: TGTGCCAGCAGCTTGGGCCTAGCGGGGGGCTACAATGAGCAGTTCTTC. This sequence encodes CASSLGLAGGYNEQFF. Supplemented by reference TRBV11-3 and TRBJ2-1, the full variable domain reads EAGVVQSPRYKIIEKKQPVAFWCNPISGHNTLYWYLQNLGQGPELLIRYENEEAVDDSQLPKDRFSAERLKGVDSTLKIQPAELGDSAVYLCASSLGLAGGYNEQFFGPGTRLTVL.